This T cell receptor beta chain originates from a study of blood T cell repertoires in COVID-19. Overall study: Sources were T cells, B-cell-depleted T cells, or PBMCs; the material itself was cDNA or gDNA.

This clone was seen only a few times. The J segment lost 7 bases and the V segment lost 5 bases, leaving 9 bases of the junction unmatched. Per germline, CDR1 KGHSH and CDR2 LQKENI. This CDR3 has 15 residues. Some clones are missing from TCRdb's copy, which holds only in-frame ones; the method was immunoSEQ multiplex PCR. The profile covers fewer than 150,000 clones, with 87% appearing a single time and more than 6% taken by the ten largest. The chain joins TRBV18 to TRBJ1-3; 9 bases map to TRBD1. The sequence derives from a human donor in a cohort sampled during active COVID-19. Sequencing used peripheral blood. The CDR3 reads CASSTGTGRRNTIYF. The CDR3 DNA reads TGTGCCAGCTCAACGGGGACAGGGAGGCGGAACACCATATATTTT.